The clone carrying this T cell receptor beta chain was seen a handful of times. Its antigen remains unknown. V was shortened by 2 bases and J by 4 bases, with 16 bases between the two germline ends. CDR1 SGHDT and CDR2 YYEEEE come from the germline V gene. This CDR3 contains 16 residues. These data originate in a study of CD8 T cells in ankylosing spondylitis. TCRdb processed the 5' RACE reads anew with MiXCR; each CDR3 protein has one entry. The sample yields around 300,000 distinct CDR3 sequences, around 20% seen once. Notes on the study in general: Both synovial fluid and blood in reactive arthritis had previously been reported to carry some motif variants. A TCR beta motif made of about 8 highly homologous variants seemed typical of ankylosing spondylitis blood. Disease-linked clones reportedly concentrated significantly in matched ankylosing spondylitis synovial fluid.

This sequence was found in a female donor with ankylosing spondylitis or in good health (not recorded which). The J gene is TRBJ2-1, the V gene TRBV5-6, with D perhaps assigned TRBD1 or TRBD2 (5 bases each). Material: blood, either unsorted or a sorted T cell fraction (not recorded which). Here the CDR3 DNA reads TGTGCCAGCAGCTTTTGGGGGTTCCACGATTACAATGAGCAGTTCTTC. Encoded protein: CASSFWGFHDYNEQFF.